Following are 6 T cell receptor beta chains from one sample sequenced in a study of identical twins. In TCRdb, the 5' RACE reads were re-called with MiXCR into one record per CDR3 protein. The table lists a few hundred thousand distinct CDR3 sequences, around 18% of them singletons. The sequencing input was naive T cells sorted from blood. The receptors were sampled from a man in his fifties or sixties in good health.

This clonotype was seen a handful of times. This sequence joins TRBV10-3 and TRBJ2-3; D is tentatively TRBD1 or TRBD2 (5 bases each). Trimming took off 8 bases at V and 0 bases at J, with 9 bases between the two ends. Germline assignment: CDR1 ENHRY and CDR2 SYGVKD. This CDR3 has 13 amino acids. CDR3 nucleotide sequence: TGTGCCATCCGGGGCGGAAGCACAGATACGCAGTATTTT. It yields the protein CAIRGGSTDTQYF.

This clonotype was seen more than once but under ten times. The V and J genes are TRBV20-1 and TRBJ2-3; D call uncertain. Deletions cut 6 bases from V and 4 bases from J, with 14 bases between. This CDR3 contains 13 residues. Per the germline V gene, CDR1 is DFQATT and CDR2 is SNEGSKA (reference sequence). This chain's CDR3 is CSAHSSLSDTQYF. Here the CDR3 DNA reads TGCAGTGCCCACAGTTCACTCTCAGATACGCAGTATTTT.

The V gene is TRBV12-3 or TRBV12-4, the J gene TRBJ1-2; TRBD1 matches at 10 bases. The CDR3 extends over 16 amino acids. The junction had 11 bases not matched to a gene; V was cut back by 5 bases and J by 5 bases. CDR3 amino acids: CASSRDRGYSFYGYTF. The CDR3 DNA follows: TGTGCCAGCAGTCGGGACAGGGGATATTCCTTTTATGGCTACACCTTC.

V is TRBV18 and J is TRBJ2-7; the match to TRBD2 covers 9 bases. CDR3 length: 15 residues. Trimming at V came to 3 bases and at J to 0 bases, leaving 3 bases not matched to a gene. Germline CDR1 KGHSH, CDR2 LQKENI. The CDR3 bases are TGTGCCAGCTCACCTCTAGCGGGAAGCTCCTACGAGCAGTACTTC. Amino acid sequence: CASSPLAGSSYEQYF.

In its sample, this clonotype was seen many times. This chain links TRBV27 with TRBJ2-5, with TRBD1 as a possible D gene (5 bases). The CDR3 consists of 14 residues. Germline CDR1 MNHEY, CDR2 SMNVEV (reference sequence). The ends were cut back, 2 bases at V and 4 bases at J, with 11 bases in the middle. In DNA form, the CDR3 reads TGTGCCAGCAGTTTAAATAGGGGTCGAGAGACCCAGTACTTC. Protein: CASSLNRGRETQYF.

There are a few counts of this clonotype. J is TRBJ2-7 and V is TRBV29-1; D might be TRBD2 (7 bases). The V and J ends lost 4 bases and 1 base respectively, with 11 bases between them. CDR1 and CDR2 from the germline V gene are SQVTM and ANQGSEA. The CDR3 loop spans 13 amino acids. The DNA for the CDR3 is TGCAGCGTTGGGGGGGGGCCTTCCTACGAGCAGTACTTC. It translates to CSVGGGPSYEQYF.